This T cell receptor (beta chain) came from a study of siplizumab effects on memory and regulatory T cells. The CDR3 is 16 amino acids. With V trimmed by 4 bases and J by 7 bases, 10 bases remained unmatched. The germline V gene has CDR1 SGHNT and CDR2 YENEEA. Profiling relied on immunoSEQ multiplex PCR, and the TCRdb table lists in-frame clones only, not all of them. The data hold about 60,000 clones, with roughly 83% observed a single time. The TCR sequence derives from a human donor in good health. This sequence joins TRBV11-3 and TRBJ2-3, with TRBD2 matching 11 bases. The sample was memory CD4+ T cells sorted from blood. CDR3 sequence reads: CASSSGDSGGANTQYF. For the CDR3, the DNA is TGTGCCAGCAGCTCGGGTGATAGCGGGGGGGCGAATACGCAGTATTTT.